The 9 T cell receptor beta chains presented below share a single source sample, sequenced in a study of cytotoxic CD8 clonotypes in ibrutinib-treated CLL. Clones were read by immunoSEQ multiplex PCR, and TCRdb kept only the in-frame ones, dropping some. There are 120,000 to 150,000 clones in the sample; 70% to 80% occur only once, and 25% to 30% lies in the top ten. Source: PBMCs, taken after 12 months of ibrutinib treatment. The source is a human donor with chronic lymphocytic leukemia.

J is TRBJ2-7 and V is TRBV7-8; tentatively, D is TRBD1 (5 bases). CDR3 size: 13 residues. Trimming shortened V by 3 bases and J by 3 bases, and 9 bases separated the two germline ends. Germline V gives CDR1 SGHVS, CDR2 FQNEAQ. The DNA of the CDR3 is TGTGCCAGCAGCTTCCCAGGGATCTACGAGCAGTACTTC. Amino acids: CASSFPGIYEQYF.

The rearrangement links TRBV7-9 to TRBJ1-1; 9 bases align to TRBD1. The junction had 15 bases not matched to a gene; V was cut back by 7 bases and J by 3 bases. CDR3 length equals 17 residues. Looked up from germline, CDR1 is SEHNR and CDR2 is FQNEAQ (reference sequence). The CDR3 is CASTPLLTGQGDTEAFF. CDR3 DNA sequence: TGTGCCAGCACTCCCCTACTTACGGGACAGGGAGACACTGAAGCTTTCTTT.

The chain joins TRBV28 to TRBJ1-2; TRBD1 matches 7 bases. The V and J ends lost 5 bases and 4 bases, in that order; junction bases with no gene match: 4. The CDR3 loop spans 13 amino acids. Germline V gene data show CDR1 as MDHEN and CDR2 as SYDVKM. The CDR3 sequence: CASSPGTVYGYTF. CDR3 DNA sequence: TGTGCCAGCAGTCCAGGGACAGTCTATGGCTACACCTTC.

The chain combines TRBV18 with TRBJ1-4; D is undetermined. The CDR3 consists of 13 residues. Trimming cost V 4 bases and J 7 bases, with 10 bases left between them. Germline V CDR1 and CDR2: KGHSH, LQKENI. For the CDR3, the DNA is TGTGCCAGCTCACGCGGACGGCCTGAAAAACTGTTTTTT. Protein product: CASSRGRPEKLFF.

The V and J genes are TRBV28 and TRBJ2-7, with D perhaps TRBD1 (6 bases). CDR3 size: 13 residues. V lost 5 bases and J 6 bases, leaving 14 bases between the germline ends. The V gene's germline CDR1 is MDHEN and CDR2 SYDVKM. The CDR3 loop is CASSPPQGLEQYF. The CDR3 region has the DNA TGTGCCAGCAGTCCCCCGCAGGGGCTCGAGCAGTACTTC.

The chain joins TRBV6-5 to TRBJ2-7; 10 bases are shared with TRBD1. After removal of 4 bases from V and 3 bases from J, the junction contained 9 bases not matched to a gene. The germline gives CDR1 MNHEY, CDR2 SVGAGI. This CDR3 region has 16 residues. The CDR3 sequence: CASSSLGDRGLYEQYF. In nucleotides, the CDR3 is TGTGCCAGCAGTTCCCTCGGAGACAGGGGGCTCTACGAGCAGTACTTC.

V usage is TRBV5-1 and J usage is TRBJ2-7; 10 bases line up with TRBD1. Trimming took 0 bases from V and 6 from J; bases not matched to a gene: 12. This CDR3 contains 17 residues. Looked up from germline, CDR1 is SGHRS and CDR2 is YFSETQ. CDR3 protein: CASSLVSAGTGDIEQYF. As DNA, the CDR3 is TGCGCCAGCAGCTTGGTATCGGCCGGGACAGGGGACATCGAGCAGTACTTC. Full variable domain (rest looked up from reference TRBV5-1 and TRBJ2-7): KAGVTQTPRYLIKTRGQQVTLSCSPISGHRSVSWYQQTPGQGLQFLFEYFSETQRNKGNFPGRFSGRQFSNSRSEMNVSTLELGDSALYLCASSLVSAGTGDIEQYFGPGTRLTVT.

The chain combines TRBV29-1 with TRBJ1-1; D is unclear. The CDR3 is 13 amino acids. The V gene's germline CDR1 is SQVTM and CDR2 ANQGSEA. Trimming took off 8 bases at V and 4 bases at J, with 17 bases between the two ends. DNA of the CDR3: TGCAGCTTGCACAGCCGGGAGGGCACTGAAGCTTTCTTT. The encoded protein is CSLHSREGTEAFF. The whole variable domain, remainder taken from reference TRBV29-1 and TRBJ1-1, is SAVISQKPSRDICQRGTSLTIQCQVDSQVTMMFWYRQQPGQSLTLIATANQGSEATYESGFVIDKFPISRPNLTFSTLTVSNMSPEDSSIYLCSLHSREGTEAFFGQGTRLTVV.

The chain links TRBV27 to TRBJ1-2; 7 bases align to TRBD1. V was pared by 0 bases and J by 5 bases, with 6 bases of the junction left unmatched. The length of the CDR3 is 15 residues. Germline CDR1 MNHEY, CDR2 SMNVEV (reference sequence). The CDR3 loop is CASSLSGGGGYGYTF. CDR3 coding DNA: TGTGCCAGCAGTTTATCAGGAGGGGGCGGGTATGGCTACACCTTC.